The rows below give T cell receptor beta chains drawn from one sample of a study of T cells after yellow fever vaccination. TCRdb called the 5' RACE reads again in MiXCR, with one record for every CDR3 protein. The data hold approximately 300,000 distinct CDR3 sequences, with 6.5% to 8.5% observed a single time. The sample here was PBMCs, taken approximately 40 days after the first yellow fever vaccination. The receptors stem from a man between 18 and 29 years old who received the YFV17D yellow fever vaccine. The CDR3 runs from the conserved cysteine through the conserved F or W. The order of the fields is V gene, J gene, CDR3 protein.

>TRBV4-3|TRBJ2-2
CASSQDWGTAPTGELFF
>TRBV7-9|TRBJ2-7
CASSPKTGFNEQYF
>TRBV7-2|TRBJ2-1
CASSLVGRGPTYNEQFF
>TRBV5-6|TRBJ2-1
CASSLYPPRYNEQFF
>TRBV28|TRBJ2-2
CAHNQNTGELFF
>TRBV4-1|TRBJ2-5
CASSQETAQETQYF
>TRBV11-2|TRBJ2-5
CASSPRGGGRDETQYF
>TRBV7-8|TRBJ2-7
CASSEPGLPYEQYF
>TRBV6-5|TRBJ2-2
CASSQTGYTGELFF
>TRBV12-3/TRBV12-4|TRBJ2-3
CASSFSGGWADTQYF
>TRBV20-1|TRBJ1-5
CSARVQGSSSNQPQHF
>TRBV9|TRBJ2-1
CASSVGVGTTYNEQFF
>TRBV29-1|TRBJ2-5
CSGGGSQETQYF
>TRBV5-6|TRBJ1-6
CASSLYRRPLHF
>TRBV20-1|TRBJ2-1
CSARDRLAGGQVPYNEQFF
>TRBV20-1|TRBJ1-4
CSASQGVEKLFF
>TRBV11-1|TRBJ2-3
CASSTRQKTDTQYF
>TRBV29-1|TRBJ2-2
CSVDSGGLVSGELFF
>TRBV6-5|TRBJ1-1
CASSYWFGGTEAFF
>TRBV12-3/TRBV12-4|TRBJ2-1
CASIGGGPYNEQFF
>TRBV5-1|TRBJ1-2
CASSDDPGRGYTF
>TRBV29-1|TRBJ2-1
CSVEGLDRGHYNEQFF
>TRBV4-3|TRBJ2-1
CASSQDHGTPYNEQFF
>TRBV7-9|TRBJ2-3
CASNPGDGGRADTQYF
>TRBV6-1|TRBJ2-5
CASTQDRMGETQYF
>TRBV4-1|TRBJ2-1
CASSRTSGGPTHYNEQFF
>TRBV4-3|TRBJ2-3
CASSQLVLAGEDTQYF
>TRBV7-2|TRBJ2-3
CASSPILGDTQYF
>TRBV7-2|TRBJ2-7
CASSLEIGVSYEQYF
>TRBV11-2|TRBJ2-5
CASSLDHSGETQYF
>TRBV7-7|TRBJ2-1
CASSATGREQFF
>TRBV7-3|TRBJ2-5
CASSHASGGHETQYF
>TRBV20-1|TRBJ2-2
CSAPSPTGELFF
>TRBV6-1|TRBJ2-5
CASRTETQETQYF
>TRBV12-3/TRBV12-4|TRBJ1-2
CASQLNYGYTF
>TRBV5-1|TRBJ1-2
CASSLVQGNYGYTF
>TRBV6-5|TRBJ1-2
CASSYSRRTYGYTF
>TRBV20-1|TRBJ2-4
CSASGTNIQYF
>TRBV6-1|TRBJ2-1
CASSAGTGDNEQFF
>TRBV4-3|TRBJ1-6
CASSRPAGTGPSPLHF
>TRBV18|TRBJ1-5
CASSADSRNQPQHF
>TRBV12-3/TRBV12-4|TRBJ2-5
CASRPDRGQTQYF
>TRBV30|TRBJ2-7
CAWGRGYEQYF
>TRBV6-5|TRBJ2-5
CASSYTGFQYF
>TRBV20-1|TRBJ2-1
CSARDQSGGANEQFF
>TRBV12-3/TRBV12-4|TRBJ1-2
CASSWYRLRGYTF
>TRBV7-2|TRBJ2-5
CASSYRHQETQYF
>TRBV7-8|TRBJ1-3
CASSTGLINTIYF
>TRBV7-2|TRBJ1-6
CASSSTGPSNSPLHF
>TRBV12-3/TRBV12-4|TRBJ1-3
CARSPRAGGKASGNTIYF
>TRBV4-3|TRBJ1-3
CASSQDSTPGNTIYF
>TRBV14|TRBJ2-7
CASSQFTTRSEQYF